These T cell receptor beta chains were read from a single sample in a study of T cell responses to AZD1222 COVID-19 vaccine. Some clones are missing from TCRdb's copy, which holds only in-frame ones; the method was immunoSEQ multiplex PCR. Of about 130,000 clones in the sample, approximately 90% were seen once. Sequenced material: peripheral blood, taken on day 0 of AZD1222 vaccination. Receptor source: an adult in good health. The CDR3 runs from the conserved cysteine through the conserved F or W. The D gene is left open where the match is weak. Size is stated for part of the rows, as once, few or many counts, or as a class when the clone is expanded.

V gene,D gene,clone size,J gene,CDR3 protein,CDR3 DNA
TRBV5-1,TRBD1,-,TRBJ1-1,CASSSRTGLDTEAFF,TGCGCCAGCAGCTCCCGGACAGGGTTAGACACTGAAGCTTTCTTT
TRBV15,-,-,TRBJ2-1,CATSRVHSMTGQFF,TGTGCCACCAGCAGAGTCCATAGCATGACGGGGCAGTTCTTC
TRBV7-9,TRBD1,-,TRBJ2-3,CASSFDRGGDTQYF,TGTGCCAGCAGCTTTGACAGGGGGGGAGATACGCAGTATTTT
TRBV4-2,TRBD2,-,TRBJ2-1,CASSHGGSEQFF,TGTGCCAGCAGCCACGGCGGGAGTGAGCAGTTCTTC
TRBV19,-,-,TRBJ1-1,CASSIYRNTEAFF,TGTGCCAGTAGTATATACAGGAACACTGAAGCTTTCTTT
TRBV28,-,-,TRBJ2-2,CATTKNTGELFF,TGTGCCACCACCAAGAACACCGGGGAGCTGTTTTTT
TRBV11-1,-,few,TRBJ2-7,CASSLRRGGYEQYF,TGTGCCAGCAGCCTCCGGCGAGGAGGCTACGAGCAGTACTTC
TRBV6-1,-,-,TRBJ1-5,CASSETGDQRNQPQHF,TGTGCCAGCAGTGAAACCGGGGACCAGAGAAATCAGCCCCAGCATTTT
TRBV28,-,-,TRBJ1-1,CASSGTRQAFF,TGTGCCAGCAGTGGGACACGACAAGCTTTCTTT
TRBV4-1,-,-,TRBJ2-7,CASSPQGGGYEQYF,TGCGCCAGCAGCCCTCAGGGTGGGGGCTACGAGCAGTACTTC
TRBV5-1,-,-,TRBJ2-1,CASSQLRPNEQFF,TGCGCCAGCAGCCAGCTACGACCCAATGAGCAGTTCTTC
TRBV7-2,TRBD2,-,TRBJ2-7,CASSLRAGGGSFEQYF,TGTGCCAGCAGCTTAAGGGCGGGAGGGGGGTCCTTCGAGCAGTACTTC
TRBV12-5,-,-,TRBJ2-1,CASGLVNTAVPRDEQFF,TGTGCTAGTGGTTTGGTAAATACGGCGGTCCCTAGGGATGAGCAGTTCTTC
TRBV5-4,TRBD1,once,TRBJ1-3,CASSSSTGSAGNTIYF,TGTGCCAGCAGCTCATCGACAGGGTCTGCTGGAAACACCATATATTTT
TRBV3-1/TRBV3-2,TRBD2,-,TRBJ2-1,CASSQGWRRGASNEQFF,TGTGCCAGCAGCCAAGGGTGGAGGCGGGGGGCCTCCAATGAGCAGTTCTTC
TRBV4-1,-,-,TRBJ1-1,CASSQGAPGGTEAFF,TGCGCCAGCAGCCAAGGGGCCCCGGGCGGCACTGAAGCTTTCTTT
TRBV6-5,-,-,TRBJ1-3,CASQNPGQRNTIYF,TGTGCCAGCCAAAATCCGGGACAAAGAAACACCATATATTTT
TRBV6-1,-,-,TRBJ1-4,CASSEQQRRLFF,TGTGCCAGCAGTGAACAGCAAAGACGACTGTTTTTT
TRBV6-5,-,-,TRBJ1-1,CAIRTGMNTEAFF,TGTGCCATCCGGACGGGAATGAACACTGAAGCTTTCTTT
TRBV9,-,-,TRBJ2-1,CASSGRVDNEQFF,TGTGCCAGCAGCGGGAGAGTGGACAATGAGCAGTTCTTC
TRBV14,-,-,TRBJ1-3,CASSHLGRGAFGNTIYF,TGTGCCAGCAGCCACCTCGGGCGGGGGGCGTTTGGAAACACCATATATTTT
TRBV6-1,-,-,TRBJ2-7,CASSEGPGTPVEEQYF,TGTGCCAGCAGTGAAGGACCCGGGACACCGGTGGAAGAGCAGTACTTC